This T cell receptor (beta chain) came from a study of OX40 agonist ivuxolimab in advanced cancers. Overall study: Prior anti-PD-1, anti-PD-L1 or anti-CTLA-4 therapy was allowed; around 40% had some.

To note about this clone: Its antigen remains unidentified.

The table came from immunoSEQ multiplex PCR; TCRdb's copy has only in-frame clones and leaves some out. The sample holds some 41,000 clones; 85% to 90% are singletons and the top ten take roughly 40%. Per the germline V gene, CDR1 is SGHTS and CDR2 is YDEGEE. V lost 6 bases to trimming and J lost 3 bases; unmatched junction nucleotides: 18. CDR3 size: 19 residues. Study-wide results and limits: Among the lowest levels of clonal expansion were found in partial responders at 0.1-3.0 mg/kg. Among expanded peripheral T cells, antigen specificity went undetermined.

The sequencing here drew on CD4+ or CD8+ T cells sorted from blood, taken in a trial of the OX40 agonist ivuxolimab. This TCR derives from an adult with an advanced solid tumor such as melanoma, head and neck, liver or kidney cancer. The chain employs TRBV5-8 and TRBJ2-2, with TRBD1 matching 9 bases. The CDR3 region is CASNPNISPGQGYTGELFF. The DNA for the CDR3 is TGTGCCAGCAACCCCAATATAAGCCCGGGACAGGGATACACCGGGGAGCTGTTTTTT.